Listed below are T cell receptor beta chains from one sample, sequenced in a study of T-cell reconstitution after alpha-beta-depleted transplantation in children. TCRdb re-derived calls from the PCR reads in MiXCR, one entry per CDR3 protein. The sample contains 250,000 to 300,000 distinct CDR3 sequences, almost 10% of which appear only once. The sample was PBMCs from the stem cell graft donor, taken from the stem cell graft. Receptors originate from a human donor who donated a stem cell graft to a child with SCID. Both conserved end residues are part of each CDR3. Fields, in order: CDR3 DNA, CDR3 protein, V gene, J gene, D gene, clone size. A D gene is named only where the DNA matches it firmly. Where a row states a size, it is once, few, many or the class of an expanded clone; other rows omit it.

CDR3 DNA: TGTGCCAGCTCACCACCCGGGACAGGGATTTATGAGCAGTTCTTC; CDR3 protein: CASSPPGTGIYEQFF; V gene: TRBV18; J gene: TRBJ2-1; D gene: TRBD1; clone size: .
CDR3 DNA: TGCGCCAGCAGCTTGGCTCGGGGGGGCCGTTACAATGAGCAGTTCTTC; CDR3 protein: CASSLARGGRYNEQFF; V gene: TRBV5-1; J gene: TRBJ2-1; D gene: TRBD2; clone size: .
CDR3 DNA: TGTGCCACCAGCGGGAGGAACACTGAAGCTTTCTTT; CDR3 protein: CATSGRNTEAFF; V gene: TRBV15; J gene: TRBJ1-1; D gene: .; clone size: .
CDR3 DNA: TGCGCCAGCAGGTTTGGGACCGTCTCCTACAATGAGCAGTTCTTC; CDR3 protein: CASRFGTVSYNEQFF; V gene: TRBV10-1; J gene: TRBJ2-1; D gene: .; clone size: many
CDR3 DNA: TGCGCCAGCAGCCAATTGGCCAGCTCCTACAGTGAGCAGTTCTTC; CDR3 protein: CASSQLASSYSEQFF; V gene: TRBV4-1; J gene: TRBJ2-1; D gene: .; clone size: .
CDR3 DNA: TGTGCCAGCTCACCTCGCGGGTCAGATACGCAGTATTTT; CDR3 protein: CASSPRGSDTQYF; V gene: TRBV18; J gene: TRBJ2-3; D gene: .; clone size: many
CDR3 DNA: TGTGCCAGCAGCTTAACGGGGGATGGCACTGAAGCTTTCTTT; CDR3 protein: CASSLTGDGTEAFF; V gene: TRBV7-9; J gene: TRBJ1-1; D gene: .; clone size: many
CDR3 DNA: TGCAGCGCGGATTCAGAATCTGTTACAGATACGCAGTATTTT; CDR3 protein: CSADSESVTDTQYF; V gene: TRBV29-1; J gene: TRBJ2-3; D gene: .; clone size: few
CDR3 DNA: TGTGCCAGCAGTGGAGGACAGTATAGCAATCAGCCCCAGCATTTT; CDR3 protein: CASSGGQYSNQPQHF; V gene: TRBV6-1; J gene: TRBJ1-5; D gene: .; clone size: few
CDR3 DNA: TGCAGTGCTAGTCCGCCTTGGGCGAGACAGCCCCAGCATTTT; CDR3 protein: CSASPPWARQPQHF; V gene: TRBV20-1; J gene: TRBJ1-5; D gene: .; clone size: .
CDR3 DNA: TGTGCCAGCAGCCAGGAGACTAGCGGGGGGAAATACGAGCAGTACTTC; CDR3 protein: CASSQETSGGKYEQYF; V gene: TRBV4-2; J gene: TRBJ2-7; D gene: TRBD2; clone size: few
CDR3 DNA: TGCAGCGTTGAACGGAGGGGGAACACTGAAGCTTTCTTT; CDR3 protein: CSVERRGNTEAFF; V gene: TRBV29-1; J gene: TRBJ1-1; D gene: .; clone size: .
CDR3 DNA: TGTGCCAGCAGCCGTGCTAGGGGGGGAGGCACAGATACGCAGTATTTT; CDR3 protein: CASSRARGGGTDTQYF; V gene: TRBV12-3/TRBV12-4; J gene: TRBJ2-3; D gene: .; clone size: few
CDR3 DNA: TGTGCCAGCAGTCTAGGAGGGCAGGGCTACACTGAAGCTTTCTTT; CDR3 protein: CASSLGGQGYTEAFF; V gene: TRBV6-1; J gene: TRBJ1-1; D gene: .; clone size: many
CDR3 DNA: TGCAGTGCTTGGAAACAGGGCCGATCTGGAAACACCATATATTTT; CDR3 protein: CSAWKQGRSGNTIYF; V gene: TRBV20-1; J gene: TRBJ1-3; D gene: .; clone size: .
CDR3 DNA: TGTGCCAGCAGTGAAGAGTCGGTTTTATCAGATACGCAGTATTTT; CDR3 protein: CASSEESVLSDTQYF; V gene: TRBV2; J gene: TRBJ2-3; D gene: .; clone size: .
CDR3 DNA: TGCAGTGTCACGGGACAGACAAAAACTGAAGCTTTCTTT; CDR3 protein: CSVTGQTKTEAFF; V gene: TRBV20-1; J gene: TRBJ1-1; D gene: TRBD1; clone size: many
CDR3 DNA: TGCGCCAGCAGCCAAGTAGGCGTAGGTTACTACGAGCAGTACTTC; CDR3 protein: CASSQVGVGYYEQYF; V gene: TRBV4-1; J gene: TRBJ2-7; D gene: .; clone size: .
CDR3 DNA: TGTCCCAGCAGTTTAGCGCCGGGATCGCCAGATACGCAGTATTTT; CDR3 protein: CPSSLAPGSPDTQYF; V gene: TRBV12-3/TRBV12-4; J gene: TRBJ2-3; D gene: .; clone size: .
CDR3 DNA: TGTGCCAGCAGTTTATATCGGGACGAGCAGTACTTC; CDR3 protein: CASSLYRDEQYF; V gene: TRBV12-3/TRBV12-4; J gene: TRBJ2-7; D gene: .; clone size: .